This T cell receptor beta chain derives from a study of cytomegalovirus exposure and HLA in healthy donors. A note on this clone: Its matching antigen is unknown.

The PCR was carried out with 60 Vbeta primers and 13 Jbeta primers. Repertoires were generated with immunoSEQ multiplex PCR, while TCRdb's copy carries only in-frame clones and drops some. The repertoire holds tens of thousands of clones, with approximately 72% as singletons. Broader study findings: It was assumed in the presence/absence analyses that sequencing depth was roughly uniform across donors.

The CDR3 extends over 14 amino acids. Germline CDR1 SGHKS, CDR2 YYEKEE (reference sequence). With V trimmed by 4 bases and J by 6 bases, 9 bases remained unmatched. The source material was PBMCs. The source is a woman aged 25 to 45 in good health and CMV-seropositive. The chain recombines TRBV5-5 with TRBJ2-7; 8 bases agree with TRBD2. Here the CDR3 DNA reads TGTGCCAGCAGCCCGGGACTAGGTCCGGGCGAGCAGTACTTC. Protein: CASSPGLGPGEQYF.